This TCR beta chain appears in the sequencing data of a study of regulatory T cells in long-lasting Graves disease. Study background: Patients met the persistent Graves' disease definition after over 5 years of antithyroid drugs with positive TSH receptor antibodies.

This clonotype was recorded at least ten times. The CDR3 covers 18 residues. From germline, CDR1 is SEHNR and CDR2 FQNEAQ (reference sequence). Trimming left V 5 bases short and J 1 base short, with 23 bases between. According to the study, TCR beta libraries were built with iRepertoire HTBI primers and CDR3-region Arm-PCR. TCRdb fed the multiplex PCR reads into MiXCR, producing one record per CDR3 protein. The sample yields 300,000 to 500,000 distinct CDR3 sequences, around 20% seen once. Time point of the sample: persistent/refractory GD, antithyroid drugs over 5 years with positive TRAb. RNA isolated from PBMCs was used to make the TCR library. A volume of around 9.9 milliliters of peripheral blood was collected in EDTA tubes.

This chain uses TRBV7-9 with TRBJ2-5; the D gene is possibly TRBD2 (7 bases). This specimen consisted of peripheral blood mononuclear cells (PBMCs), obtained when the disease was refractory, from a patient treated with antithyroid drugs. The source of this sequence is a female donor with Graves disease. The CDR3 spells CASSHTGGRDLLQETQYF. In DNA form, the CDR3 reads TGTGCCAGCAGCCATACGGGGGGCCGGGACTTACTCCAAGAGACCCAGTACTTC. Together with reference TRBV7-9 and TRBJ2-5, the CDR3 gives the full variable domain: DTGVSQNPRHKITKRGQNVTFRCDPISEHNRLYWYRQTLGQGPEFLTYFQNEAQLEKSRLLSDRFSAERPKGSFSTLEIQRTEQGDSAMYLCASSHTGGRDLLQETQYFGPGTRLLVL.